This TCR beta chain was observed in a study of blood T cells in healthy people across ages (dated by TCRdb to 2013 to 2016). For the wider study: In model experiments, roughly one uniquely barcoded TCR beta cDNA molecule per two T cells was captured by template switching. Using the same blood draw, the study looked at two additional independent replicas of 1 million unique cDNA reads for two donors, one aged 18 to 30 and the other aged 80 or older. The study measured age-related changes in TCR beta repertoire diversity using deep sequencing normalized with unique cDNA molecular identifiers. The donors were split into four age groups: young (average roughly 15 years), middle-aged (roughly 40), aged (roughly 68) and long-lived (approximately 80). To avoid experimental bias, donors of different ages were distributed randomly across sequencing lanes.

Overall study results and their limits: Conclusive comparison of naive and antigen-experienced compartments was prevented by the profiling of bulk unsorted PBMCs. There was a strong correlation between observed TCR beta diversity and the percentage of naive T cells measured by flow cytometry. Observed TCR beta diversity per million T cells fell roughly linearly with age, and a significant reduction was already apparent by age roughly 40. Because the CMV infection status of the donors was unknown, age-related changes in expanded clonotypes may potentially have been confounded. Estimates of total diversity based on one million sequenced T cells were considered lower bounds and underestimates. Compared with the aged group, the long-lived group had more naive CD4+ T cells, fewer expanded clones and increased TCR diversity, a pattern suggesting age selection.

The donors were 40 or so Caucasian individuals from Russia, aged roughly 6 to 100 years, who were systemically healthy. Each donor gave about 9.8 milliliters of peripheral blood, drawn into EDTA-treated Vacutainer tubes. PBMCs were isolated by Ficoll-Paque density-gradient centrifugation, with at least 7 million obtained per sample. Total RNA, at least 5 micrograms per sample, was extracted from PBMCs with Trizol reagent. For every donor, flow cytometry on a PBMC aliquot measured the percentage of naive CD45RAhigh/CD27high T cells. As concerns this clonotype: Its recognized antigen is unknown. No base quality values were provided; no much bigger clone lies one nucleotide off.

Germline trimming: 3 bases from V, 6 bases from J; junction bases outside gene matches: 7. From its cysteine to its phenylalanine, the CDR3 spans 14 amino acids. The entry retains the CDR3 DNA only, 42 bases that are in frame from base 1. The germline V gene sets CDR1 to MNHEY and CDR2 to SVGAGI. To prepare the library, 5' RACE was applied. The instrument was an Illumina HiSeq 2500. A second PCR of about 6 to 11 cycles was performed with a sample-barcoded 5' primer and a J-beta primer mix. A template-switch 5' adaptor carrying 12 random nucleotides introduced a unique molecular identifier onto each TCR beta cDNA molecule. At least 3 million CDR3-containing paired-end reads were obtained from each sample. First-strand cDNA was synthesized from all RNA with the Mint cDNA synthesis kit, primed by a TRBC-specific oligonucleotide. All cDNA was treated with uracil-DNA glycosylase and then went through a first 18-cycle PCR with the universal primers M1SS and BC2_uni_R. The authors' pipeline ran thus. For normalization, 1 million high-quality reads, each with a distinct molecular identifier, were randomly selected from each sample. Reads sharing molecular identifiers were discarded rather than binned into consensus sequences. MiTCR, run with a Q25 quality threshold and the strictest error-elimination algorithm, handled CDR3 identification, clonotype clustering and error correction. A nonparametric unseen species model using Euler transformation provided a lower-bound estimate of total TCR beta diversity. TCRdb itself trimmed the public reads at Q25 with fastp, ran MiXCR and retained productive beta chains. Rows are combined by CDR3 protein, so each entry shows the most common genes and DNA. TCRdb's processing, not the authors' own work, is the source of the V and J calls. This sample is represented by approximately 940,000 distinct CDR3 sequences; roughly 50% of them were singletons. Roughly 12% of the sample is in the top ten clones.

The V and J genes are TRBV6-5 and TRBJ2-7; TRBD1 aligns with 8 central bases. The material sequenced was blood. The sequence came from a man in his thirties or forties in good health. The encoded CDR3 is CASSYADRGGEQYF. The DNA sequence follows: TGTGCCAGCAGTTATGCCGACAGGGGAGGCGAGCAGTACTTC.